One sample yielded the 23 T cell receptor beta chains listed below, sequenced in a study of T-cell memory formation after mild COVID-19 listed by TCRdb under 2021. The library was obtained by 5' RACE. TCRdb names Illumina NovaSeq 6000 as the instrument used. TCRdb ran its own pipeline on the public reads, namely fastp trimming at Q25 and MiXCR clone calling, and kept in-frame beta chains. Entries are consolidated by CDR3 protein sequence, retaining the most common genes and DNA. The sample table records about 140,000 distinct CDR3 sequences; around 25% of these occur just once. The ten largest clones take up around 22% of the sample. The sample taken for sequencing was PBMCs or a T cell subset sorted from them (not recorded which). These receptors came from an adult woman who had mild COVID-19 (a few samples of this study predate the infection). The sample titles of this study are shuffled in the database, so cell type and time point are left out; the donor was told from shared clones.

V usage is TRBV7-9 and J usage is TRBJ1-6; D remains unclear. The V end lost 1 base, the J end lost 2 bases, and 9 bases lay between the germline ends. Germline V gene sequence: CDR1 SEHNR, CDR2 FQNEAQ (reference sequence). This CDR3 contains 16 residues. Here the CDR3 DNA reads TGTGCCAGCAGCTTAGTTGGAGGCCCCTATAATTCACCCCTCCACTTT. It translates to CASSLVGGPYNSPLHF.

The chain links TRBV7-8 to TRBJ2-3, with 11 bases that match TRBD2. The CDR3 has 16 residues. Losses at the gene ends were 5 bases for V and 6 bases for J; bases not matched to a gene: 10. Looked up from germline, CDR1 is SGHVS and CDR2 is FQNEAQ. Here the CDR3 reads CASSRGTSGPHDTQYF. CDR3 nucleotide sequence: TGTGCCAGCAGCCGAGGGACTAGCGGACCCCATGATACGCAGTATTTT.

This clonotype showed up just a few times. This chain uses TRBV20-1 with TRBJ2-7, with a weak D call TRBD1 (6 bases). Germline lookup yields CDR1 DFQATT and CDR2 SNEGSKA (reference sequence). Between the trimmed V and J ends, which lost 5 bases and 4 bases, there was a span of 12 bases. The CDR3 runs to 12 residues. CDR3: CSAPQGIYEQYF. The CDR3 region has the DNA TGCAGTGCTCCACAGGGTATTTACGAGCAGTACTTC.

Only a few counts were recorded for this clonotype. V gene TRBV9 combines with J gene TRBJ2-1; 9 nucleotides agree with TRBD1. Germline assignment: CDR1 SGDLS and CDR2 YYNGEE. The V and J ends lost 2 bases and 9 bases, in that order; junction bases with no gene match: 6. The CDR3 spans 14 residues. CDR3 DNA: TGTGCCAGCAGCGTTGGACAGGGGCTAACTGAGCAGTTCTTC. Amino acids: CASSVGQGLTEQFF.

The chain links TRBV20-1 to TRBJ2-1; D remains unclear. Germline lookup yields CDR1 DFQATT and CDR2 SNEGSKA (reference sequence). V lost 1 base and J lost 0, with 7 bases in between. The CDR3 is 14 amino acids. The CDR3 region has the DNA TGCAGTGCTAGAGCCCCTAGCTCCTACAATGAGCAGTTCTTC. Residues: CSARAPSSYNEQFF.

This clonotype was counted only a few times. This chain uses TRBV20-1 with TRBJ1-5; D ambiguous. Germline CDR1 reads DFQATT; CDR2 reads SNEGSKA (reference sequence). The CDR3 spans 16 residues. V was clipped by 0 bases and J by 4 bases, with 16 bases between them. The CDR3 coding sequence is TGCAGTGCTAGAGATTCAGTAGGGAACTTGAATCAGCCCCAGCATTTT. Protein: CSARDSVGNLNQPQHF.

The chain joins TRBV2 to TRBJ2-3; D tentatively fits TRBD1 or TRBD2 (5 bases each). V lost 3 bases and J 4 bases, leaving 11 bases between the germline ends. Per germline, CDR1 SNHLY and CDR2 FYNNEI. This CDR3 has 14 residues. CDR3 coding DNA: TGTGCCAGCAGTGAGAGGGGCCACGCAGATACGCAGTATTTT. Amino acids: CASSERGHADTQYF.

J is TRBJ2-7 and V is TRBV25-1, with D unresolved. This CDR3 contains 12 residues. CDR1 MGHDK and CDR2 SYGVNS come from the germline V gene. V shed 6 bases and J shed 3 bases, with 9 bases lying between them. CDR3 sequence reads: CASRIVSYEQYF. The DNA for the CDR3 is TGTGCCAGCAGAATCGTAAGCTACGAGCAGTACTTC.

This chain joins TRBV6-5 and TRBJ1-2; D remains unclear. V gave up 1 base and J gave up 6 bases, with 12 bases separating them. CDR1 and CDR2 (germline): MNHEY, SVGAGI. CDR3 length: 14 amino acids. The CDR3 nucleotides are TGTGCCAGCAGTTACTATGGGGAGTTGAATGGCTACACCTTC. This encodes CASSYYGELNGYTF.

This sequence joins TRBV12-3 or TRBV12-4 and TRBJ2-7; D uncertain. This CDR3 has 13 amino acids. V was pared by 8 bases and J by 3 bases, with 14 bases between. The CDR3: CASGFAARYEQYF. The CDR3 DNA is TGTGCCAGCGGGTTTGCGGCCCGCTACGAGCAGTACTTC.

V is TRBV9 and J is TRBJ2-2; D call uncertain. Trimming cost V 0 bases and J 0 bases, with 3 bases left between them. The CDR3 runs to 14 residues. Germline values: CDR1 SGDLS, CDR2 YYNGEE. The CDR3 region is CASSVEPNTGELFF. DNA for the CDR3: TGTGCCAGCAGCGTAGAACCGAACACCGGGGAGCTGTTTTTT.

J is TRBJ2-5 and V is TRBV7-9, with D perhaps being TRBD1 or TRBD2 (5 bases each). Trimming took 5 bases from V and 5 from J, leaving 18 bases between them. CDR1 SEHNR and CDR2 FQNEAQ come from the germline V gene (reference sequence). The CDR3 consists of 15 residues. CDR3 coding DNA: TGTGCCAGCAGCCCCGTGAGAGGGGCGGGTGAGACCCAGTACTTC. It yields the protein CASSPVRGAGETQYF.

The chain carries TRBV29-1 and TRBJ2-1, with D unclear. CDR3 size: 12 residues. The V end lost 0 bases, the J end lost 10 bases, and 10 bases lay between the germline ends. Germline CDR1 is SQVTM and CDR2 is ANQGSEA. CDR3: CSVEESGPEQFF. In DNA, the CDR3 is TGCAGCGTTGAAGAGTCCGGCCCCGAGCAGTTCTTC.

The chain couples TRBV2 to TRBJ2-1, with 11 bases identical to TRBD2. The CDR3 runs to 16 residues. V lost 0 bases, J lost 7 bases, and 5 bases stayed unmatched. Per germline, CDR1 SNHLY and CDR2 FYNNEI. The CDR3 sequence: CASSEAGLAGGNEQFF. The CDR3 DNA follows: TGTGCCAGCAGTGAAGCGGGCCTAGCGGGAGGAAATGAGCAGTTCTTC. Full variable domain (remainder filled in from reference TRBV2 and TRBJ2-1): EPEVTQTPSHQVTQMGQEVILRCVPISNHLYFYWYRQILGQKVEFLVSFYNNEISEKSEIFDDQFSVERPDGSNFTLKIRSTKLEDSAMYFCASSEAGLAGGNEQFFGPGTRLTVL.

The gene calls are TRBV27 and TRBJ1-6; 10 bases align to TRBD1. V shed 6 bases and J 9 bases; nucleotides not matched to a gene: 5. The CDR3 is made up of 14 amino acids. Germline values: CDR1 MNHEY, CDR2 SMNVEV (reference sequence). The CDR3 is CASSPGQGISPLHF. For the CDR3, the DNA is TGTGCCAGCAGCCCGGGACAGGGGATTTCACCCCTCCACTTT.

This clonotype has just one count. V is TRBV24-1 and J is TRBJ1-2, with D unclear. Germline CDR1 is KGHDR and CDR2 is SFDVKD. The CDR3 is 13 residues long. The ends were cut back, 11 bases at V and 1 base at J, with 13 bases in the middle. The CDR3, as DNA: TGTGCCAGTCGCGCAGTGGTTAACTATGGCTACACCTTC. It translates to CASRAVVNYGYTF.

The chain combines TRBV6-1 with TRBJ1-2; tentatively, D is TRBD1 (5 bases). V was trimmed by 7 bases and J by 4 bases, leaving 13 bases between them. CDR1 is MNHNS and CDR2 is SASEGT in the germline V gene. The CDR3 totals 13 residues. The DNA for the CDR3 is TGTGCCAGCAATTCCCCTGGGACCTATGGCTACACCTTC. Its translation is CASNSPGTYGYTF.

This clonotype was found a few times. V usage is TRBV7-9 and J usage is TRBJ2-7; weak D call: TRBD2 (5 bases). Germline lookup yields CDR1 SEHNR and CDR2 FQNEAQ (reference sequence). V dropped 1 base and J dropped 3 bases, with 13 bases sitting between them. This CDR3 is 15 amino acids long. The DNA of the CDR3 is TGTGCCAGCAGCTTAGAGCGGAGTACTTTCTACGAGCAGTACTTC. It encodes CASSLERSTFYEQYF.

The CDR3 protein is CASSLGVRTQSSYEQYF. CDR3 nucleotide sequence: TGTGCCAGCAGCTTAGGTGTGCGGACCCAGAGCTCCTACGAGCAGTACTTC. The rearrangement links TRBV7-2 to TRBJ2-7; unclear D gene. V lost 1 base and J lost 0, with 16 bases in between. Per the germline V gene, CDR1 is SGHTA and CDR2 is FQGNSA. This CDR3 is 17 amino acids long.

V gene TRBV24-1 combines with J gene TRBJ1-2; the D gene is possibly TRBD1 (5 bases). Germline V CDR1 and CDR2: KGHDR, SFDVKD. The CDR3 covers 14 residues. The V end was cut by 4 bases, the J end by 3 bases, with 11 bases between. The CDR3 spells CATSDVGTDYGYTF. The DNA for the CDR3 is TGTGCCACCAGTGACGTCGGGACGGACTATGGCTACACCTTC.

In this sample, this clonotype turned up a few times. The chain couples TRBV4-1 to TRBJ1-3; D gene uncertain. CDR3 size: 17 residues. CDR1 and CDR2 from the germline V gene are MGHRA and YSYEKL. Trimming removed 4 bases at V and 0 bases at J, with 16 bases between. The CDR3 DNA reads TGCGCCAGCAGCCTCCGCGCGGCTCCTGACTCTGGAAACACCATATATTTT. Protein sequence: CASSLRAAPDSGNTIYF.

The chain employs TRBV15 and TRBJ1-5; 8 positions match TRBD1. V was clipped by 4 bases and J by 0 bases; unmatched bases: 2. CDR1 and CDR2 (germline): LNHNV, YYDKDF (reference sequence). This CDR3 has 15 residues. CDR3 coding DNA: TGTGCCACCAGCACAGGGGGCAATAGCAATCAGCCCCAGCATTTT. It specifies CATSTGGNSNQPQHF.

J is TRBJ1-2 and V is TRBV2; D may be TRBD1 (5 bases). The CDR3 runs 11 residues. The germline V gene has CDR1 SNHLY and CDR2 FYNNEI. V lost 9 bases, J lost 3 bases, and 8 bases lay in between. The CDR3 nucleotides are TGTGCCAGAGGGGATTACTATGGCTACACCTTC. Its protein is CARGDYYGYTF.